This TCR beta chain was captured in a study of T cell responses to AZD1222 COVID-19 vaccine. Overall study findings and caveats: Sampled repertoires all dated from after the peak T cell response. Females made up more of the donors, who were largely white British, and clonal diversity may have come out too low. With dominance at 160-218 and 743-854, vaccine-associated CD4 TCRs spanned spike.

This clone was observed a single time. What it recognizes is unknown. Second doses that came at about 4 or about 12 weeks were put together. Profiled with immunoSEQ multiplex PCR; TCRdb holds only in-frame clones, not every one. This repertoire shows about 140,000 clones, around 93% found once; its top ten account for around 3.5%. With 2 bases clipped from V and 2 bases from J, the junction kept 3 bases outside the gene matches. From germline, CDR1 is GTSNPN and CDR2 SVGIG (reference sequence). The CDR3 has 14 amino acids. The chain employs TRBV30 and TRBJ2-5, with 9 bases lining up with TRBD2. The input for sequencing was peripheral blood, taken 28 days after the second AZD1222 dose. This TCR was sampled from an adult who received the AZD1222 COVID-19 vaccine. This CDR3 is CAWSWTSEQETQYF. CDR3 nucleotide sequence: TGTGCCTGGAGTTGGACTAGCGAACAAGAGACCCAGTACTTC.